These 24 T cell receptor beta chains were all obtained from the same sample, sequenced in a study of T-cell reconstitution after alpha-beta-depleted transplantation in children. Library preparation (for TCRbeta) was performed with unique molecular identifiers. MiXCR, applied by TCRdb to the PCR reads, yields one record per CDR3 protein. The sample lists fewer than 750,000 distinct CDR3 sequences; under 25% were seen once. The sequencing here drew on PBMCs, mostly from graft donor cells, taken 360 days after TCRalphabeta/CD19-depleted stem cell transplant. These receptors were obtained from a boy younger than two who had a stem cell transplant for acute myeloid leukemia, so the T cells may come from the graft donor.

The gene calls are TRBV5-1 and TRBJ2-3; D call uncertain. The CDR3 totals 14 residues. Germline V lookup: CDR1 SGHRS, CDR2 YFSETQ. Trimming removed 0 bases from V and 6 bases from J, with 11 bases in between. CDR3 residues: CASSLVVAADTQYF. CDR3 sequence (DNA): TGCGCCAGCAGCTTGGTAGTGGCAGCTGATACGCAGTATTTT.

V is TRBV20-1 and J is TRBJ2-7; D remains unclear. The CDR3 has 13 amino acids. V was shortened by 3 bases and J by 4 bases, with 13 bases between the two germline ends. Germline assignment: CDR1 DFQATT and CDR2 SNEGSKA (reference sequence). The CDR3, as DNA: TGCAGTGCTAGGGCCCCGCAACCTTACGAGCAGTACGTC. Protein sequence: CSARAPQPYEQYV.

This clonotype showed up just a few times. The chain couples TRBV6-5 to TRBJ2-3, with D possibly TRBD1 on 6 matching bases. The CDR3 has 15 amino acids. Deletions cut 0 bases from V and 3 bases from J, with 10 bases between. Germline V CDR1 and CDR2: MNHEY, SVGAGI. This chain's CDR3 is CASSYSGRGTDTQYF. The DNA of the CDR3 is TGTGCCAGCAGTTACTCGGGTAGGGGGACAGATACGCAGTATTTT.

The rearrangement links TRBV20-1 to TRBJ2-5, with 11 bases identical to TRBD2. CDR1 is DFQATT and CDR2 is SNEGSKA in the germline V gene (reference sequence). This CDR3 is built from 16 residues. CDR3 nucleotide sequence: TGCAGCTCCCCTAACTCACTAGCGGGGGTGCAAGAGACCCAGTACTTC. Translated, it gives CSSPNSLAGVQETQYF.

This clonotype was observed at least ten times. The chain is built from TRBV29-1 and TRBJ1-5; D is undetermined. Trimming shortened V by 4 bases and J by 4 bases, and 8 bases separated the two germline ends. CDR1 and CDR2 from the germline V gene are SQVTM and ANQGSEA. CDR3 length equals 12 residues. As DNA, the CDR3 is TGCAGCGTTGGTGAAGGAAATCAGCCCCAGCATTTT. Amino acids: CSVGEGNQPQHF.

This chain connects TRBV6-5 to TRBJ2-1; 7 nucleotides agree with TRBD1. Trimming removed 7 bases from V and 9 bases from J; junction bases left unmatched: 6. This CDR3 has 12 residues. The germline V gene encodes CDR1 MNHEY and CDR2 SVGAGI. CDR3 loop: CASIRQGSEQFF. Written as DNA, the CDR3 is TGTGCCAGCATCAGACAGGGATCTGAGCAGTTCTTC.

This clonotype was recorded many times. The V call is TRBV15, the J call TRBJ2-1; the D is unclear. Looked up from germline, CDR1 is LNHNV and CDR2 is YYDKDF (reference sequence). Trimming took 0 bases from V and 7 from J, leaving 13 bases between them. This CDR3 is built from 15 residues. The CDR3 DNA sequence: TGTGCCACCAGCAGAGATCATCCAGGTGCGAATGAGCAGTTCTTC. It specifies CATSRDHPGANEQFF.

In this sample, this clonotype turned up a few times. The CDR3 nucleotides read TGTGCCAGTAGTATAATGGGGCCCAACAATCAGCCCCAGCATTTT. It yields the protein CASSIMGPNNQPQHF. The chain links TRBV19 to TRBJ1-5; tentative D call: TRBD1 (5 bases). The CDR3 covers 15 residues. Between the trimmed V and J ends, which lost 2 bases and 3 bases, there was a span of 11 bases. Germline assignment: CDR1 LNHDA and CDR2 SQIVND (reference sequence).

A few counts support this clonotype. J is TRBJ2-3 and V is TRBV18; 8 bases map to TRBD2. V lost 4 bases and J lost 4; bases outside the gene matches: 7. Germline CDR1 reads KGHSH; CDR2 reads LQKENI. This CDR3 comprises 15 residues. CDR3 amino acids: CASSRGGGIADTQYF. CDR3 DNA: TGTGCCAGCTCACGAGGCGGGGGGATCGCAGATACGCAGTATTTT.

This clonotype has ten or more counts. The rearrangement uses TRBV20-1 and TRBJ1-5, with TRBD1 as a possible D gene (6 bases). The germline V gene has CDR1 DFQATT and CDR2 SNEGSKA (reference sequence). CDR3 length equals 14 residues. The V end was cut by 3 bases, the J end by 0 bases, with 9 bases between. CDR3 in amino acids: CSAREGGSNQPQHF. CDR3 bases: TGCAGTGCTAGGGAGGGGGGTAGCAATCAGCCCCAGCATTTT.

The rearrangement joins TRBV28 to TRBJ2-7; D perhaps matches TRBD1 (7 bases). The CDR3 length is 13 residues. V was shortened by 3 bases and J by 7 bases, with 13 bases between the two germline ends. Germline V gene data show CDR1 as MDHEN and CDR2 as SYDVKM. The CDR3 region has the DNA TGTGCCAGCAGTTTTCGTTCAGGGGGGGAGCAGTACGTC. This encodes CASSFRSGGEQYV.

The J gene is TRBJ2-5, the V gene TRBV20-1; D is unclear. V was pared by 5 bases and J by 1 base, with 17 bases between. The CDR3 sequence is 15 residues long. In germline, CDR1 is DFQATT, CDR2 SNEGSKA (reference sequence). DNA of the CDR3: TGCAGTGCTTGGACGGAACCAAGGTTCCAAGAGACCCAGTACTTC. Amino acids: CSAWTEPRFQETQYF.

This clonotype came up a few times. V and J are TRBV12-3 or TRBV12-4 and TRBJ2-7; D perhaps matches TRBD2 (5 bases). V shed 6 bases and J shed 0 bases, with 9 bases lying between them. The CDR3 runs to 13 residues. CDR3 amino acids: CASRGLYSYEQYF. The CDR3, as DNA: TGTGCCAGCAGAGGACTCTACTCCTACGAGCAGTACTTC.

This clonotype was observed a few times. The chain uses TRBV7-8 and TRBJ2-7; TRBD2 aligns across 10 bases. Germline V gene lookup returns CDR1 SGHVS and CDR2 FQNEAQ. This CDR3 spans 15 amino acids. V dropped 1 base and J dropped 4; count of bases not matched to a gene: 4. DNA of the CDR3: TGTGCCAGCAGCTTAGAGCGGGGGGGCTTTTACGAGCAGTACTTC. Residues: CASSLERGGFYEQYF.

In its sample, this clonotype was seen once. The CDR3, as DNA: TGTGCCAGCTCACCATCGGACGGATTCACAGATACGCAGTATTTT. This codes for CASSPSDGFTDTQYF. The chain is built from TRBV18 and TRBJ2-3; D not resolved. Germline CDR1 and CDR2: KGHSH and LQKENI. This CDR3 is built from 15 residues. Trimming took off 2 bases at V and 2 bases at J, with 11 bases between the two ends.

This clonotype was detected only a few times. This chain joins TRBV29-1 and TRBJ2-1; D is undetermined. Trimming removed 1 base at V and 7 bases at J, with 20 bases between. There are 16 residues in the CDR3. Germline V gives CDR1 SQVTM, CDR2 ANQGSEA. CDR3 loop: CSVEGWVDLTPNEQFF. The CDR3 region has the DNA TGCAGCGTTGAAGGGTGGGTAGACCTAACACCTAATGAGCAGTTCTTC.

This clonotype was recorded many times. The chain recombines TRBV2 with TRBJ2-5; D might be TRBD1 or TRBD2, each matching 5 bases. V gave up 2 bases and J gave up 6 bases, with 19 bases separating them. Germline values: CDR1 SNHLY, CDR2 FYNNEI. The CDR3 has 16 amino acids. CDR3 coding DNA: TGTGCCAGCAGTGAACTTATCGGGACGCTTGGCCAGACCCAGTACTTC. Protein product: CASSELIGTLGQTQYF.

V usage is TRBV15 and J usage is TRBJ2-7; TRBD1 or TRBD2 may be the D gene (5 bases each). This CDR3 comprises 16 residues. CDR1 LNHNV and CDR2 YYDKDF come from the germline V gene (reference sequence). Trimming removed 0 bases from V and 1 base from J, with 13 bases in between. DNA of the CDR3: TGTGCCACCAGCAGAGATGAGGGGTACGGATCCTACGAGCAGTACTTC. This sequence encodes CATSRDEGYGSYEQYF. The full variable domain, rest sourced from reference TRBV15 and TRBJ2-7, is DAMVIQNPRYQVTQFGKPVTLSCSQTLNHNVMYWYQQKSSQAPKLLFHYYDKDFNNEADTPDNFQSRRPNTSFCFLDIRSPGLGDTAMYLCATSRDEGYGSYEQYFGPGTRLTVT.

This clonotype was recorded a few times. The rearrangement joins TRBV6-1 to TRBJ2-7, with a possible D match to TRBD1 (6 bases). The germline CDR1 and CDR2 sequences are MNHNS and SASEGT. The V end was cut by 7 bases, the J end by 2 bases, with 12 bases between. This CDR3 comprises 13 residues. As DNA, the CDR3 is TGTGCCAGCAATCCCGGGACACCCTACGAGCAGTACTTC. Its translation: CASNPGTPYEQYF.

The gene calls are TRBV11-2 and TRBJ2-3; 8 bases align to TRBD2. The V gene end was trimmed by 1 base and the J gene end by 4 bases; junction bases not matched to a gene: 10. The CDR3 loop spans 17 amino acids. Germline V gene data show CDR1 as SGHAT and CDR2 as FQNNGV. CDR3 region: CASSLGVPGGPADTQYF. In DNA, the CDR3 is TGTGCCAGCAGCTTAGGGGTCCCGGGGGGGCCAGCAGATACGCAGTATTTT.

This chain uses TRBV2 with TRBJ1-1, with D perhaps TRBD1 (6 bases). The V end lost 7 bases, the J end lost 0 bases, and 12 bases lay between the germline ends. The CDR3 length is 14 residues. Germline V CDR1 and CDR2: SNHLY, FYNNEI. The CDR3 here is CASTSGTMNTEAFF. The CDR3, as DNA: TGTGCCAGCACCTCCGGGACAATGAACACTGAAGCTTTCTTT.

The chain links TRBV5-1 to TRBJ2-3, with D possibly matching TRBD1 (5 bases). Germline values: CDR1 SGHRS, CDR2 YFSETQ. Trimming removed 3 bases from V and 0 bases from J, with 17 bases in between. The CDR3 has 17 amino acids. CDR3 region: CASSWSTGFISTDTQYF. Written as DNA, the CDR3 is TGCGCCAGCAGCTGGAGCACAGGCTTCATTAGCACAGATACGCAGTATTTT.

The CDR3 loop reads CASSLTTGTSLQETQYF. In DNA, the CDR3 is TGTGCCAGCTCACTCACGACCGGGACTAGCCTCCAAGAGACCCAGTACTTC. This rearrangement joins TRBV18 to TRBJ2-5; the match to TRBD2 covers 9 bases. Germline V CDR1 and CDR2: KGHSH, LQKENI. The CDR3 sequence is 17 residues long. V lost 4 bases to trimming and J lost 1 base; unmatched junction nucleotides: 10. The full variable domain, its missing parts supplied by reference TRBV18 and TRBJ2-5, is NAGVMQNPRHLVRRRGQEARLRCSPMKGHSHVYWYRQLPEEGLKFMVYLQKENIIDESGMPKERFSAEFPKEGPSILRIQQVVRGDSAAYFCASSLTTGTSLQETQYFGPGTRLLVL.

The genes are TRBV4-3 and TRBJ2-3, with unresolved D. CDR1 is LGHNA, CDR2 YSLEER, per germline. V was trimmed by 1 base and J by 2 bases, leaving 4 bases between them. The CDR3 sequence is 13 residues long. CDR3 amino acids: CASSQAHTDTQYF. The CDR3 DNA sequence: TGCGCCAGCAGCCAAGCCCACACAGATACGCAGTATTTT.